The sequence of this T cell receptor beta chain was determined in a study of radiation and T cells in renal cell carcinoma. Only in-frame clones appear in the TCRdb table, and some are missing; sequencing was by immunoSEQ multiplex PCR. The profile shows 120,000 or so clones, roughly four fifths of them singletons. Time point denoted: blood 2 weeks post-SBRT. Treatment meaning: 15 Gy SBRT to primary tumor, nephrectomy 4 weeks later. The CDR3 loop spans 16 amino acids. The germline CDR1 and CDR2 sequences are MNHEY and SMNVEV (reference sequence). With 6 bases removed from V and 6 bases from J, the gap between germline ends came to 23 bases.

The receptor was isolated from a woman aged 55-69 years with renal cell carcinoma. The material sequenced was blood, taken from a patient whose treatment included radiotherapy and nephrectomy. The chain combines TRBV27 with TRBJ1-2, with a possible D match to TRBD1 (5 bases). CDR3: CASSLGTGLRVDGYTF. In DNA form, the CDR3 reads TGTGCCAGCAGCCTAGGGACGGGACTGCGAGTCGATGGCTACACCTTC.